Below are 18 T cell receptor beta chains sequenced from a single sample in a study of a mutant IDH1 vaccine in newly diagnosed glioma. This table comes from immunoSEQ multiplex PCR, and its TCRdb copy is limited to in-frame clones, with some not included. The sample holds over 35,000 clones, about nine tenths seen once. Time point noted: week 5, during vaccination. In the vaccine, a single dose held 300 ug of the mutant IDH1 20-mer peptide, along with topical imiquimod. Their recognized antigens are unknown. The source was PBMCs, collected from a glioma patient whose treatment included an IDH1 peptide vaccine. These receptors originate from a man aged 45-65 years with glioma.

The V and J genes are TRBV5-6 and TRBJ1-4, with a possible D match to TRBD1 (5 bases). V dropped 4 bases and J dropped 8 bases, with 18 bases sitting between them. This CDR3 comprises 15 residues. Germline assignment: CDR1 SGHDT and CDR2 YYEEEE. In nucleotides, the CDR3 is TGTGCCAGCAGCGCGGGACCGTCCGGTGGGGAAAAACTGTTTTTT. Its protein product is CASSAGPSGGEKLFF.

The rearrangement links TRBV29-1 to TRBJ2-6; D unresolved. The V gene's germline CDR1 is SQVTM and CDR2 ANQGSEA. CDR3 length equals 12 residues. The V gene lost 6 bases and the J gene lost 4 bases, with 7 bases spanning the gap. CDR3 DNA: TGCAGCGTCCAGGCAGGGGCCAACGTCCTGACTTTC. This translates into CSVQAGANVLTF.

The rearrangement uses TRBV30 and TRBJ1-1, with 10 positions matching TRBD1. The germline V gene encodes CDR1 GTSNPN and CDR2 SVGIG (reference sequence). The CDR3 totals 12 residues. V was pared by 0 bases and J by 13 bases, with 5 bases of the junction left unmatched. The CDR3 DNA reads TGTGCCTGGAGTGTTGGGACAGGGGAGGTTTTCTTT. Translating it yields CAWSVGTGEVFF.

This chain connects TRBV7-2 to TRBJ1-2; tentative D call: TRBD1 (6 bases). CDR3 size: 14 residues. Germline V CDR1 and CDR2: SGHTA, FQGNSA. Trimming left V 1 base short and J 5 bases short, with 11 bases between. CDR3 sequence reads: CASSLDNRAYGYTF. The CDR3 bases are TGTGCCAGCAGCTTAGATAACAGGGCTTATGGCTACACCTTC.

The CDR3 DNA reads as TGCAGCGTTGAACGGTGGGGGGGCCGAGAGACCCAGTACTTC. Amino acids: CSVERWGGRETQYF. This chain connects TRBV29-1 to TRBJ2-5, with D possibly TRBD2 on 7 matching bases. CDR3 size: 14 residues. The V end was cut by 2 bases, the J end by 4 bases, with 14 bases between. CDR1 SQVTM and CDR2 ANQGSEA come from the germline V gene.

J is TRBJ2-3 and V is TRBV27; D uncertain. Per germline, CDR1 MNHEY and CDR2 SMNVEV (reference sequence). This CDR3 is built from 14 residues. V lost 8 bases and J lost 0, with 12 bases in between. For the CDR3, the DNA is TGTGCCAGCGGCCACAAGTCTAGCACAGATACGCAGTATTTT. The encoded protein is CASGHKSSTDTQYF.

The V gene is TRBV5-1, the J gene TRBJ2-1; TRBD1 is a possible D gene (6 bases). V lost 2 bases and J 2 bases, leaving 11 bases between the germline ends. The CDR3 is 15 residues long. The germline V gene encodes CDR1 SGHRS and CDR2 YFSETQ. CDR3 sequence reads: CASSLQGVPYNEQFF. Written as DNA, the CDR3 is TGCGCCAGCAGCTTACAGGGTGTCCCCTACAATGAGCAGTTCTTC.

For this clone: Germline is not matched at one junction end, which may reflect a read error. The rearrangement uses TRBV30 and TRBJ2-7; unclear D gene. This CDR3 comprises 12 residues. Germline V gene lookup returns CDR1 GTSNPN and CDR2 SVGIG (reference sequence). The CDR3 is CAWSSRAWEQYF. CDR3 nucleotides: TGTGCTTGGAGTAGTAGGGCGTGGGAGCAGTACTTC.

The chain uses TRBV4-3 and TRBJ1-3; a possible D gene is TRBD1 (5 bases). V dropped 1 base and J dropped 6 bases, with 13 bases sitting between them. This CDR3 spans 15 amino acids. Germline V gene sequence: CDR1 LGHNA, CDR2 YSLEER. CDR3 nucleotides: TGCGCCAGCAGCCAAGGCCCAGGGTCCCAAAACACCATATATTTT. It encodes CASSQGPGSQNTIYF.

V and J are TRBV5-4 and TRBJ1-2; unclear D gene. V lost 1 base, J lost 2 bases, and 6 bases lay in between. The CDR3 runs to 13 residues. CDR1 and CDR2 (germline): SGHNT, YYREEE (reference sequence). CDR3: CASSLRQNYGYTF. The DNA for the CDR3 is TGTGCCAGCAGCTTGAGGCAGAACTATGGCTACACCTTC.

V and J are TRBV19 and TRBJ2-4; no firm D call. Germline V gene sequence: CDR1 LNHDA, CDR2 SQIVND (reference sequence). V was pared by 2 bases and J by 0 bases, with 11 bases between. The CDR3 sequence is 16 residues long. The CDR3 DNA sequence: TGTGCCAGTAGTATAACAGCAAGTCTAGCCAAAAACATTCAGTACTTC. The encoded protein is CASSITASLAKNIQYF. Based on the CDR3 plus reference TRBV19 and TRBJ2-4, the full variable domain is DGGITQSPKYLFRKEGQNVTLSCEQNLNHDAMYWYRQDPGQGLRLIYYSQIVNDFQKGDIAEGYSVSREKKESFPLTVTSAQKNPTAFYLCASSITASLAKNIQYFGAGTRLSVL.

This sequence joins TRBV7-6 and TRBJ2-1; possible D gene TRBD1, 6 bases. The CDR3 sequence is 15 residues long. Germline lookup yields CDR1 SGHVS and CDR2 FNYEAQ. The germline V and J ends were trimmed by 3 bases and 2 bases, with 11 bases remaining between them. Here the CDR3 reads CASSLGHLTYNEQFF. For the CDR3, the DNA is TGTGCCAGCAGCTTGGGACACTTAACCTACAATGAGCAGTTCTTC. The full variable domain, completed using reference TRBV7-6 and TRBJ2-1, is GAGVSQSPRYKVTKRGQDVALRCDPISGHVSLYWYRQALGQGPEFLTYFNYEAQQDKSGLPNDRFSAERPEGSISTLTIQRTEQRDSAMYRCASSLGHLTYNEQFFGPGTRLTVL.

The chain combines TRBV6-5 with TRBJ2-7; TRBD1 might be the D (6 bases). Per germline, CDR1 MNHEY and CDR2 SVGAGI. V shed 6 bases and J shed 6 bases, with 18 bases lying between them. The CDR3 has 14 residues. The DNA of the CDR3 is TGTGCCAGCAGCAGAAAGGGGGAGTACAGCGAGCAGTACTTC. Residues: CASSRKGEYSEQYF.

In DNA, the CDR3 is TGTGCCAGCAGTTTAGGGGGACAGTACTATGGCTACACCTTC. Translation gives CASSLGGQYYGYTF. The gene calls are TRBV28 and TRBJ1-2; 7 bases are a match to TRBD1. The CDR3 totals 14 residues. CDR1 and CDR2 from the germline V gene are MDHEN and SYDVKM. J lost 3 bases, V lost 2 bases, and 3 bases had no gene match.

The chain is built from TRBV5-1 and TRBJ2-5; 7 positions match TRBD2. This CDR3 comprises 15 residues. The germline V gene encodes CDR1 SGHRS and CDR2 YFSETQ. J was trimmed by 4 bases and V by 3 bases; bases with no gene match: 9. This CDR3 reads CASSSMTSLGETQYF. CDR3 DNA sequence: TGCGCCAGCAGCTCAATGACTAGCCTAGGAGAGACCCAGTACTTC.

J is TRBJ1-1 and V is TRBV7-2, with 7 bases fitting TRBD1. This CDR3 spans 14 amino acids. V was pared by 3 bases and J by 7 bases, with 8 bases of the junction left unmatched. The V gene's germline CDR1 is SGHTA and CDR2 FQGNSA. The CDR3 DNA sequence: TGTGCCAGCAGCTTGAAAACAGGGGAGGATGAAGCTTTCTTT. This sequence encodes CASSLKTGEDEAFF.

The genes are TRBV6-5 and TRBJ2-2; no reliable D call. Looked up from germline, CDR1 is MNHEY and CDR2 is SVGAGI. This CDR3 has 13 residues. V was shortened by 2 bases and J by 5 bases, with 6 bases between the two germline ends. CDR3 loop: CASSYVSTGELFF. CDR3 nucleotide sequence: TGTGCCAGCAGTTACGTATCGACCGGGGAGCTGTTTTTT.

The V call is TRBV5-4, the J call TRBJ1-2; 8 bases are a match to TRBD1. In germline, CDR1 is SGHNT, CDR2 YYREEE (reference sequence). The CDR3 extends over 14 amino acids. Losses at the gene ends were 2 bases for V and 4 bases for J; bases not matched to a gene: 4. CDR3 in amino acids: CASSFGQGSYGYTF. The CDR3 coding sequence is TGTGCCAGCAGCTTTGGACAGGGAAGCTATGGCTACACCTTC.